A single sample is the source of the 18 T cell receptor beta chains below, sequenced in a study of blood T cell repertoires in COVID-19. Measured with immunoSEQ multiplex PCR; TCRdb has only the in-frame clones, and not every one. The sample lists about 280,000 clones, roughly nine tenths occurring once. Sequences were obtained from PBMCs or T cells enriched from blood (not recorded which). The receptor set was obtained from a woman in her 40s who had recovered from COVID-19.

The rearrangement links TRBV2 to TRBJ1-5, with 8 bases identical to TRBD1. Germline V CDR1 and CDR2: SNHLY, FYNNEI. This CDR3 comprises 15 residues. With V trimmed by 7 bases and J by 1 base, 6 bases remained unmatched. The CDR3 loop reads CASKGQGASNQPQHF. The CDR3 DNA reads TGTGCCAGCAAAGGGCAGGGGGCGAGCAATCAGCCCCAGCATTTT. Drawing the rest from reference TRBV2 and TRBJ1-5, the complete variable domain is EPEVTQTPSHQVTQMGQEVILRCVPISNHLYFYWYRQILGQKVEFLVSFYNNEISEKSEIFDDQFSVERPDGSNFTLKIRSTKLEDSAMYFCASKGQGASNQPQHFGDGTRLSIL.

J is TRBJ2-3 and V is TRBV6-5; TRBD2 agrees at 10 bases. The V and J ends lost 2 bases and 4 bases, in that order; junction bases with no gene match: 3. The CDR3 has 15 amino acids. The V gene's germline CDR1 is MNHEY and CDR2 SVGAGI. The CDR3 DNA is TGTGCCAGCAGTTACGAGGGGACTAGCGCAGATACGCAGTATTTT. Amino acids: CASSYEGTSADTQYF.

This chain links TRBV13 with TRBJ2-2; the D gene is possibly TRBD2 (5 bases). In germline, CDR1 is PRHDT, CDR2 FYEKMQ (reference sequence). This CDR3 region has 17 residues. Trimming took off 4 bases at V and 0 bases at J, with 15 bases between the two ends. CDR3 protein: CASSSPSTRANTGELFF. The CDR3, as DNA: TGTGCCAGCAGCTCCCCTAGTACTAGAGCGAACACCGGGGAGCTGTTTTTT. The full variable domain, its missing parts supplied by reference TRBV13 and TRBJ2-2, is AAGVIQSPRHLIKEKRETATLKCYPIPRHDTVYWYQQGPGQDPQFLISFYEKMQSDKGSIPDRFSAQQFSDYHSELNMSSLELGDSALYFCASSSPSTRANTGELFFGEGSRLTVL.

The DNA of the CDR3 is TGCAGCGTTGAAGCACTAGCGGGAGGGCCATTGGGCAATGAGCAGTTCTTC. Protein product: CSVEALAGGPLGNEQFF. V usage is TRBV29-1 and J usage is TRBJ2-1; TRBD2 matches at 13 bases. Trimming at V came to 1 base and at J to 6 bases, leaving 9 bases not matched to a gene. CDR3 length: 17 residues. Per germline, CDR1 SQVTM and CDR2 ANQGSEA.

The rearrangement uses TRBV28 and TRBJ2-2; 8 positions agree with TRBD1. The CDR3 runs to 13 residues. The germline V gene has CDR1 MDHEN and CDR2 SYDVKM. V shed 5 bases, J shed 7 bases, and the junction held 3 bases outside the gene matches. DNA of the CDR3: TGTGCCAGCAGTGACAGGGGTATCGGGGAGCTGTTTTTT. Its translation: CASSDRGIGELFF.

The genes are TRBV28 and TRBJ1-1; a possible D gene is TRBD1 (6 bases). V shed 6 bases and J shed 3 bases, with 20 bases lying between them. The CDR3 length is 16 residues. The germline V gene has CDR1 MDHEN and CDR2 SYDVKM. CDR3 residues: CASRDRRRGFDTEAFF. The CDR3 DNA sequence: TGTGCCAGCAGAGACAGGCGAAGGGGTTTCGACACTGAAGCTTTCTTT.

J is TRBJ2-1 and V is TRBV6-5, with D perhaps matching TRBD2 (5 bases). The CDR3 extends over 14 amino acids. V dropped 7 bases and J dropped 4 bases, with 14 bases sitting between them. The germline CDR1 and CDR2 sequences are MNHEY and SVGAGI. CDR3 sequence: CASTRPRLYNEQFF. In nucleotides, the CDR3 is TGTGCCAGCACCAGACCGAGACTATACAATGAGCAGTTCTTC.

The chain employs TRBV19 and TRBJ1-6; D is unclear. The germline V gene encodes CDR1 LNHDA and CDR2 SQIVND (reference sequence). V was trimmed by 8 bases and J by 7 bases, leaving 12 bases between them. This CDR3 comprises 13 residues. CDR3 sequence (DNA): TGTGCCAGTGCGGACTTAAAGAATTCACCCCTCCACTTT. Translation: CASADLKNSPLHF.

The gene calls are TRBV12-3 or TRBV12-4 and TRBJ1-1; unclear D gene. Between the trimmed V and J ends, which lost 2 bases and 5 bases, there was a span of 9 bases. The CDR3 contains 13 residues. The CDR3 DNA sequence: TGTGCCAGCAGTTTAAGGGAGGGAACTGAAGCTTTCTTT. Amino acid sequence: CASSLREGTEAFF.

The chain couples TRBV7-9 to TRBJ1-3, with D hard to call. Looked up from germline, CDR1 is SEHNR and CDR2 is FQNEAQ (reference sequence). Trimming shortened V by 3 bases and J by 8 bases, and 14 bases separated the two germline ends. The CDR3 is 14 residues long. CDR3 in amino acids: CASSFGRNSDTIYF. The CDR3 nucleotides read TGTGCCAGCAGCTTCGGCAGGAATTCAGACACCATATATTTT. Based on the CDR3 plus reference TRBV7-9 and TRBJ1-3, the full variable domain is DTGVSQNPRHKITKRGQNVTFRCDPISEHNRLYWYRQTLGQGPEFLTYFQNEAQLEKSRLLSDRFSAERPKGSFSTLEIQRTEQGDSAMYLCASSFGRNSDTIYFGEGSWLTVV.

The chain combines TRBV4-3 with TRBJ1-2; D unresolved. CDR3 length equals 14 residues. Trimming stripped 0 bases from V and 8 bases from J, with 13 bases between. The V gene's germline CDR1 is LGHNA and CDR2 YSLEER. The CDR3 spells CASSQDLEGRGYTF. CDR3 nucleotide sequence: TGCGCCAGCAGCCAAGATTTGGAGGGTCGGGGCTACACCTTC.

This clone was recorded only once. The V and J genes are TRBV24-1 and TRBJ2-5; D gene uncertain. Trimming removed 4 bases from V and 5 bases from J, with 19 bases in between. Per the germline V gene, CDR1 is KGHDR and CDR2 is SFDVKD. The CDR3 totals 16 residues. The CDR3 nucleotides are TGTGCCACCAGTGAGGGCACGGCAATATGGGCGGAGACCCAGTACTTC. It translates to CATSEGTAIWAETQYF.

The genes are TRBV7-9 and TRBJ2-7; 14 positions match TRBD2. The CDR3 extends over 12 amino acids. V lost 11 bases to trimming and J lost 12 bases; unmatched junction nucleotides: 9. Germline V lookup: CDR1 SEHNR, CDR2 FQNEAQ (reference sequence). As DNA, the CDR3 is TGTGCCTATGAGACTAGCGGGGGGGACCCGTACTTC. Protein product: CAYETSGGDPYF.

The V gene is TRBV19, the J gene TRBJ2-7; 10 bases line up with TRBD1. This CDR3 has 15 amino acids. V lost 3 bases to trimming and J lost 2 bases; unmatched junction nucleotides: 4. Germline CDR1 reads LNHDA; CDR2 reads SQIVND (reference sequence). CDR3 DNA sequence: TGTGCCAGTAGTATCGGGACAGGGGCAACCTACGAGCAGTACTTC. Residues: CASSIGTGATYEQYF. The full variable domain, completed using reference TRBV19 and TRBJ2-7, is DGGITQSPKYLFRKEGQNVTLSCEQNLNHDAMYWYRQDPGQGLRLIYYSQIVNDFQKGDIAEGYSVSREKKESFPLTVTSAQKNPTAFYLCASSIGTGATYEQYFGPGTRLTVT.

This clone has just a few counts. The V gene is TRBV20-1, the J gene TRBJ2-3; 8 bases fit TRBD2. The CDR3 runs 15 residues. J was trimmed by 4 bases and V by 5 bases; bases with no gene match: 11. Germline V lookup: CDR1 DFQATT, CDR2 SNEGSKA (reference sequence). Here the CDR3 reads CSAGAAGATSDTQYF. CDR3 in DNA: TGCAGTGCTGGTGCAGCGGGAGCAACCTCAGATACGCAGTATTTT.

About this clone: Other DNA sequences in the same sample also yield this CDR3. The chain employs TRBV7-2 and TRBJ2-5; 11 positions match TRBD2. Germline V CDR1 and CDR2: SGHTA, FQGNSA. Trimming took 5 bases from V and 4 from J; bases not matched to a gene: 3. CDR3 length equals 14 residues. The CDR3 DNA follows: TGTGCCAGCAGCCTTAGCGGGAGGGGAGAGACCCAGTACTTC. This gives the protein CASSLSGRGETQYF.

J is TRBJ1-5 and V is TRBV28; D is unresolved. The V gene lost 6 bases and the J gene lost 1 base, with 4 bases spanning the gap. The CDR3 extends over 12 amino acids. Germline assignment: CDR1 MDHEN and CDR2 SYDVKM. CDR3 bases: TGTGCCAGCAGGGAGAGCAATCAGCCCCAGCATTTT. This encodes CASRESNQPQHF. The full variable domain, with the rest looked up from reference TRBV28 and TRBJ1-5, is DVKVTQSSRYLVKRTGEKVFLECVQDMDHENMFWYRQDPGLGLRLIYFSYDVKMKEKGDIPEGYSVSREKKERFSLILESASTNQTSMYLCASRESNQPQHFGDGTRLSIL.

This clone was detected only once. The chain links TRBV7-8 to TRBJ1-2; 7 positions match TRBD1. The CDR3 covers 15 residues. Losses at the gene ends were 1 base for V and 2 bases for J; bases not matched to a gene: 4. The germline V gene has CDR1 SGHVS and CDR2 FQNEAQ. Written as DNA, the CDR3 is TGTGCCAGCAGCTTAGGTGGCAGGGGGAACTATGGCTACACCTTC. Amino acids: CASSLGGRGNYGYTF.